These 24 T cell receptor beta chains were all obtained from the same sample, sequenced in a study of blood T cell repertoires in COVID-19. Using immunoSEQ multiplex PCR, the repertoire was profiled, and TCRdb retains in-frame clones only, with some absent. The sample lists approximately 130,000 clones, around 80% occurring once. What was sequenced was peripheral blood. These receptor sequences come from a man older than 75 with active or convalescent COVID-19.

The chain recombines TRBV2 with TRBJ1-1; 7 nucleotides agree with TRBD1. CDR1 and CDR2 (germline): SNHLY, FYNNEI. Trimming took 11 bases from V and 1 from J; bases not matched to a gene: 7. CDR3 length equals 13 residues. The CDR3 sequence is CAAQTGKNTEAFF. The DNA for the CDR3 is TGTGCCGCCCAGACAGGGAAGAACACTGAAGCTTTCTTT.

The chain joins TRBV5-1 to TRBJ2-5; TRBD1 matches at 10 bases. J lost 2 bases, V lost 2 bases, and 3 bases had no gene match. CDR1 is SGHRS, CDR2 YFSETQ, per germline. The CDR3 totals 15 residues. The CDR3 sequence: CASSFDRGPQETQYF. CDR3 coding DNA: TGCGCCAGCAGCTTCGACAGGGGGCCGCAAGAGACCCAGTACTTC.

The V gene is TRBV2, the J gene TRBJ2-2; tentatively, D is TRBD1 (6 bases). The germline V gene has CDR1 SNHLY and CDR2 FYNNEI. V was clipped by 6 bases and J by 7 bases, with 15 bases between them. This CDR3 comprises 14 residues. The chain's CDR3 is CASSADRQDGELFF. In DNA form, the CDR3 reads TGTGCCAGCAGCGCCGACAGACAGGACGGGGAGCTGTTTTTT.

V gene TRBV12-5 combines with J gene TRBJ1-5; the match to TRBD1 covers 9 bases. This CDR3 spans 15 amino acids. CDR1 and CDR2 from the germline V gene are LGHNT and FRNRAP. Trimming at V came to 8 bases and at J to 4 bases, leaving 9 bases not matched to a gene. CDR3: CASRLGQGRNQPQHF. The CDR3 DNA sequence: TGTGCTAGTAGATTAGGACAGGGGCGTAATCAGCCCCAGCATTTT.

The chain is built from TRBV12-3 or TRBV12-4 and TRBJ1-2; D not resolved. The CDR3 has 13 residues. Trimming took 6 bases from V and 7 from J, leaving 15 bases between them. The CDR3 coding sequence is TGTGCCAGCAGACGTGGTGATAGGAGTGGCTACACCTTC. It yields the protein CASRRGDRSGYTF.

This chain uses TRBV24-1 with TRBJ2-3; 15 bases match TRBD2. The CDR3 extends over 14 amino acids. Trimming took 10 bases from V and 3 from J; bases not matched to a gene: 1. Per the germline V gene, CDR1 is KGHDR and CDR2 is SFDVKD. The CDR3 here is CATGTSGGTDTQYF. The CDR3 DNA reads TGTGCCACAGGGACTAGCGGGGGGACAGATACGCAGTATTTT.

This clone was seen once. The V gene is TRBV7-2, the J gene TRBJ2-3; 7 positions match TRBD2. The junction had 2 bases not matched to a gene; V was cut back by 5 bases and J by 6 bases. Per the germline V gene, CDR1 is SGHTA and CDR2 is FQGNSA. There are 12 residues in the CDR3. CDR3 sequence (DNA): TGTGCCAGCAGCAAACTAGCGGATACGCAGTATTTT. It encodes CASSKLADTQYF.

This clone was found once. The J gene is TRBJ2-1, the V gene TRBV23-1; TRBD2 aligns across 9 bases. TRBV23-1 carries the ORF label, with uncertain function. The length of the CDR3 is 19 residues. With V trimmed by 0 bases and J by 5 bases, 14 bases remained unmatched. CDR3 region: CASSQSGRRLAGLDNEQFF. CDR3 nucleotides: TGCGCCAGCAGTCAATCTGGGAGGAGGCTAGCGGGGCTCGACAATGAGCAGTTCTTC.

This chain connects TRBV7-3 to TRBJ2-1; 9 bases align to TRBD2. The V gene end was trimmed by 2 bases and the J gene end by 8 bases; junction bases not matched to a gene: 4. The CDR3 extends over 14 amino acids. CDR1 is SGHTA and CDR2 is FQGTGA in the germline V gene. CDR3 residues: CASSLGGLADEQFF. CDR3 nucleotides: TGTGCCAGCAGCTTAGGGGGACTAGCTGATGAGCAGTTCTTC. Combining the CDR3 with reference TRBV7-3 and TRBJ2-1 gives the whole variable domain GAGVSQTPSNKVTEKGKYVELRCDPISGHTALYWYRQSLGQGPEFLIYFQGTGAADDSGLPNDRFFAVRPEGSVSTLKIQRTERGDSAVYLCASSLGGLADEQFFGPGTRLTVL.

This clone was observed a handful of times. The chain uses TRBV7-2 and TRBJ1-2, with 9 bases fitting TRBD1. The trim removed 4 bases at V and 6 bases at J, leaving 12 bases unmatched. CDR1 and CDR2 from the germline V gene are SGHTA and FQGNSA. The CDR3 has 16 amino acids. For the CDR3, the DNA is TGTGCCAGCAGCTCCCTCCGGACAGGGGTTATCGATGGCTACACCTTC. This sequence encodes CASSSLRTGVIDGYTF.

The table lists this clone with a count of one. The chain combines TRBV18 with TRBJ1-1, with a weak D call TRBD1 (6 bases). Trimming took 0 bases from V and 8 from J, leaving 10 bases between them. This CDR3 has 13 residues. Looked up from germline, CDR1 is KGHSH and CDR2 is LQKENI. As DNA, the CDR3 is TGTGCCAGCTCACCACCCGGACAGCCCGAAGCTTTCTTT. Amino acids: CASSPPGQPEAFF.

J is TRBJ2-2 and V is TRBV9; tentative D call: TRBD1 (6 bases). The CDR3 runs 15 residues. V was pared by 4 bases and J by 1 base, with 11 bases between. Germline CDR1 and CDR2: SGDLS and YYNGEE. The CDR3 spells CASSPRQENTGELFF. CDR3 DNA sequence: TGTGCCAGCAGCCCCCGACAGGAGAACACCGGGGAGCTGTTTTTT. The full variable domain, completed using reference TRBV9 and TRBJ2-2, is DSGVTQTPKHLITATGQRVTLRCSPRSGDLSVYWYQQSLDQGLQFLIQYYNGEERAKGNILERFSAQQFPDLHSELNLSSLELGDSALYFCASSPRQENTGELFFGEGSRLTVL.

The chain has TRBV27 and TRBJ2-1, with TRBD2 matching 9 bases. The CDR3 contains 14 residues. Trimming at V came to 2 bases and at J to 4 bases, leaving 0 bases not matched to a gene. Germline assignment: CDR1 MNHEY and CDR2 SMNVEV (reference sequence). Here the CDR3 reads CASSLAGGYNEQFF. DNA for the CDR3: TGTGCCAGCAGTTTAGCGGGGGGGTACAATGAGCAGTTCTTC.

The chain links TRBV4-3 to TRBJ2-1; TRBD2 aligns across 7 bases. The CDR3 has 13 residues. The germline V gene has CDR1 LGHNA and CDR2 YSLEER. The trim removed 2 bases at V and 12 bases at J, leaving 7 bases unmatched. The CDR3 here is CASSQYSWGGQFF. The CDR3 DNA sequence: TGCGCCAGCAGCCAATACTCCTGGGGGGGGCAGTTCTTC.

This CDR3 is CASSSGENTEAFF. As DNA, the CDR3 is TGTGCCAGCAGCTCCGGAGAGAACACTGAAGCTTTCTTT. The chain combines TRBV5-4 with TRBJ1-1; D not resolved. The ends were cut back, 3 bases at V and 1 base at J, with 7 bases in the middle. The CDR3 covers 13 residues. Germline lookup yields CDR1 SGHNT and CDR2 YYREEE (reference sequence).

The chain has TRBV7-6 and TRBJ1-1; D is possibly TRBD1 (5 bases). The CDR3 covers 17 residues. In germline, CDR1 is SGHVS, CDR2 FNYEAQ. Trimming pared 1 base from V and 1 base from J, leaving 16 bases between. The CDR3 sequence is CASSLVPAREQNTEAFF. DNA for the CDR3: TGTGCCAGCAGCTTAGTACCGGCCAGGGAACAGAACACTGAAGCTTTCTTT.

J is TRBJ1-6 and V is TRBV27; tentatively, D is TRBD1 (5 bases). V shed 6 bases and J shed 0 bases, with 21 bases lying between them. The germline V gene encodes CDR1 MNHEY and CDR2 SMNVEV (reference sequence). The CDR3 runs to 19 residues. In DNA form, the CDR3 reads TGTGCCAGCAGCCTTTATACCGGGACTTGGAGCTCCTATAATTCACCCCTCCACTTT. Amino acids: CASSLYTGTWSSYNSPLHF.

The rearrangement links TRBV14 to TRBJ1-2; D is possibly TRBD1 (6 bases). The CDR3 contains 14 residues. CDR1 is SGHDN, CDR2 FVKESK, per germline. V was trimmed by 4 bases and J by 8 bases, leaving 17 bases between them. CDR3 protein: CASSLQQGAGGYTF. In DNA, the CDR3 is TGTGCCAGCAGCCTACAACAGGGAGCTGGAGGCTACACCTTC.

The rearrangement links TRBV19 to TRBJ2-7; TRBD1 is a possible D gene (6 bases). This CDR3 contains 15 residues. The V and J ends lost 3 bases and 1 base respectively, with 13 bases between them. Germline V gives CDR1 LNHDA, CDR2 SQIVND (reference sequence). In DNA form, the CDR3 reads TGTGCCAGTAGTATGGTCCAGGGACATTCCTACGAGCAGTACTTC. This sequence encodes CASSMVQGHSYEQYF.

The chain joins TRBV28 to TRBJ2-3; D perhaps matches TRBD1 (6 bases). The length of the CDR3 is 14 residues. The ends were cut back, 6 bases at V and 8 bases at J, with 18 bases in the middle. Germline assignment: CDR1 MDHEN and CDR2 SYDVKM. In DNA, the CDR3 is TGTGCCAGCAGCCCAACCAGGGACACCGGTACGCAGTATTTT. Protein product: CASSPTRDTGTQYF.

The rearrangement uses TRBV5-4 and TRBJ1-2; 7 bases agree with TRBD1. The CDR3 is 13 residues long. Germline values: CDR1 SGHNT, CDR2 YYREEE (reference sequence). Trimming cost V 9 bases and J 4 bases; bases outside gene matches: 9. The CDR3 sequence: CATQPGGFYGYTF. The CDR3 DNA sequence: TGTGCCACCCAACCAGGGGGTTTCTATGGCTACACCTTC.

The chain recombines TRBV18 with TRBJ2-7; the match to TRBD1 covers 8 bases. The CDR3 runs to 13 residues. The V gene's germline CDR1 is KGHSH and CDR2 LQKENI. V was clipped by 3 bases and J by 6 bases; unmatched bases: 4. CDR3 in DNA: TGTGCCAGCTCACCGGGACAGGCGGGCGAGCAGTACTTC. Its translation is CASSPGQAGEQYF.

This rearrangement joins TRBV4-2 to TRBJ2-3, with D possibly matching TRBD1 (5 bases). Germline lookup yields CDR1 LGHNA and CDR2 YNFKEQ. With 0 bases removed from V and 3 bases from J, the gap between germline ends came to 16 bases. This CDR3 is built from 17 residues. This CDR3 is CASSQDTQGRVTDTQYF. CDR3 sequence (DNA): TGTGCCAGCAGCCAAGATACCCAGGGCAGGGTAACAGATACGCAGTATTTT.

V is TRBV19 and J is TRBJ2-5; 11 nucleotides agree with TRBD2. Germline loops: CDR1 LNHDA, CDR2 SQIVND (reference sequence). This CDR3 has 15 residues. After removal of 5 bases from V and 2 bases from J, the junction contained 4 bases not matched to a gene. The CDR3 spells CASSFGTSGQETQYF. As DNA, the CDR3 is TGTGCCAGTAGTTTTGGGACTAGCGGTCAAGAGACCCAGTACTTC. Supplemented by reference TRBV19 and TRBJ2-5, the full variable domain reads DGGITQSPKYLFRKEGQNVTLSCEQNLNHDAMYWYRQDPGQGLRLIYYSQIVNDFQKGDIAEGYSVSREKKESFPLTVTSAQKNPTAFYLCASSFGTSGQETQYFGPGTRLLVL.